What follows are 9 T cell receptor beta chains derived from one specimen sequenced in a study of T cell repertoires in cytomegalovirus infection. One entry per CDR3 protein, called by TCRdb with MiXCR from the reads. Of around 430,000 distinct CDR3 sequences listed, approximately 42% are singletons. Antigens of these TCRs are unknown. The material was cultured PBMCs, obtained from culture after CMV antigen stimulation. Receptor source: a human donor in good health (CMV status not recorded). Some clones in this sample may be carry-over from other donors' samples.

This clonotype was detected a few times. The rearrangement uses TRBV7-2 and TRBJ2-1; D remains ambiguous. Germline V gives CDR1 SGHTA, CDR2 FQGNSA. Trimming left V 4 bases short and J 10 bases short, with 8 bases between. The length of the CDR3 is 11 residues. The CDR3 region has the DNA TGTGCCAGCAGCTCTACACAAGAGCAGTTCTTC. Protein: CASSSTQEQFF.

This clonotype was observed a handful of times. The chain joins TRBV7-6 to TRBJ2-7; D possibly corresponds to TRBD1 (5 bases). Germline V lookup: CDR1 SGHVS, CDR2 FNYEAQ. The CDR3 contains 12 residues. Deletions cut 4 bases from V and 7 bases from J, with 11 bases between. CDR3 sequence: CASSWEWTEQYF. The CDR3 DNA sequence: TGTGCCAGCAGCTGGGAATGGACAGAGCAGTACTTC.

This rearrangement joins TRBV6-6 to TRBJ1-2; D unclear. The ends were cut back, 5 bases at V and 1 base at J, with 8 bases in the middle. From germline, CDR1 is MNHNY and CDR2 SVGAGI (reference sequence). The CDR3 covers 13 residues. CDR3 coding DNA: TGTGCCAGCAGTATGGACGGTAACTATGGCTACACCTTC. Translated: CASSMDGNYGYTF.

The gene calls are TRBV27 and TRBJ2-1, with D possibly TRBD2 on 5 matching bases. Germline values: CDR1 MNHEY, CDR2 SMNVEV (reference sequence). CDR3 length: 12 residues. V lost 6 bases and J 7 bases, leaving 10 bases between the germline ends. Written as DNA, the CDR3 is TGTGCCAGCAGGGGAGAGTCGAATGAGCAGTTCTTC. It codes for CASRGESNEQFF.

This clonotype has just a few counts. This chain joins TRBV28 and TRBJ1-1; D gene uncertain. The V end lost 6 bases, the J end lost 9 bases, and 11 bases lay between the germline ends. Germline CDR1 and CDR2: MDHEN and SYDVKM. The CDR3 is made up of 11 amino acids. CDR3 residues: CASSVSVQAFF. The CDR3, as DNA: TGTGCCAGCAGCGTTTCGGTACAAGCTTTCTTT.

The rearrangement links TRBV6-6 to TRBJ2-3, with D possibly TRBD2 on 7 matching bases. Germline CDR1 is MNHNY and CDR2 is SVGAGI (reference sequence). Trimming took 6 bases from V and 2 from J, leaving 18 bases between them. The CDR3 has 16 residues. The CDR3 region has the DNA TGTGCCAGCAGGCCCCTCGCGGGGGCAAACACAGATACGCAGTATTTT. Residues: CASRPLAGANTDTQYF.

The chain joins TRBV4-1 to TRBJ1-6; 7 nucleotides match TRBD1. The germline gives CDR1 MGHRA, CDR2 YSYEKL. The CDR3 is 15 residues long. V lost 3 bases and J lost 7; bases outside the gene matches: 6. The CDR3 sequence is CASSHRQGANSPLHF. DNA of the CDR3: TGCGCCAGCAGCCACCGACAGGGAGCGAATTCACCCCTCCACTTT.

This clonotype was observed a few times. The genes are TRBV7-2 and TRBJ1-4, with D possibly being TRBD1 (5 bases). V lost 5 bases and J 8 bases, leaving 18 bases between the germline ends. This CDR3 contains 15 residues. The V gene's germline CDR1 is SGHTA and CDR2 FQGNSA. The CDR3: CASSLKPGHLEKLFF. The CDR3 DNA follows: TGTGCCAGCAGCCTAAAACCGGGGCATTTGGAAAAACTGTTTTTT.

V gene TRBV4-3 combines with J gene TRBJ1-1, with 8 bases identical to TRBD1. The length of the CDR3 is 13 residues. V was pared by 3 bases and J by 7 bases, with 4 bases of the junction left unmatched. Germline V gene sequence: CDR1 LGHNA, CDR2 YSLEER. CDR3 DNA sequence: TGCGCCAGCAGCCACCCCGACAGGGGTGAAGCTTTCTTT. It translates to CASSHPDRGEAFF.